These 30 T cell receptor beta chains came from one sample sequenced in a study of T cell clonotyping in hematopoietic cell transplantation. Method: immunoSEQ multiplex PCR; TCRdb's copy keeps in-frame clones and lacks some. The sample lists around 37,000 clones, 85% seen once, with approximately 3% in the top ten. Time point meaning: recipient sample about 28 days before transplant, after cytoreduction. The material was peripheral blood mononuclear cells, obtained before stem cell transplant. Receptors originate from a man in his 60s with acute myeloid leukemia. Some clones in this sample may be carry-over from other donors' samples.

V and J are TRBV5-1 and TRBJ2-2; 9 bases map to TRBD1. The CDR3 is made up of 15 amino acids. V shed 3 bases and J 4 bases; nucleotides not matched to a gene: 4. Germline V gene sequence: CDR1 SGHRS, CDR2 YFSETQ. CDR3 in amino acids: CASSSGQGSTGELFF. As DNA, the CDR3 is TGCGCCAGCAGCTCGGGACAGGGTAGCACCGGGGAGCTGTTTTTT.

The chain employs TRBV4-3 and TRBJ2-1; TRBD1 agrees at 7 bases. CDR1 is LGHNA and CDR2 is YSLEER in the germline V gene. The trim removed 0 bases at V and 1 base at J, leaving 0 bases unmatched. The CDR3 has 15 amino acids. DNA of the CDR3: TGCGCCAGCAGCCAAGACAGGGGGTCCTACAATGAGCAGTTCTTC. It specifies CASSQDRGSYNEQFF.

This clone was found a few times. The chain combines TRBV18 with TRBJ2-1; 7 bases align to TRBD1. The CDR3 is made up of 13 amino acids. V gave up 0 bases and J gave up 9 bases; unmatched junction bases: 2. The V gene's germline CDR1 is KGHSH and CDR2 LQKENI. In nucleotides, the CDR3 is TGTGCCAGCTCACCACCGGCAGGGGGTGAGCAGTTCTTC. Its translation: CASSPPAGGEQFF.

The chain links TRBV29-1 to TRBJ2-5, with D perhaps given as TRBD1 or TRBD2 (5 bases each). The CDR3 length is 12 residues. V was clipped by 3 bases and J by 9 bases, with 14 bases between them. CDR1 SQVTM and CDR2 ANQGSEA come from the germline V gene. The CDR3: CSVEAGRGAQYF. As DNA, the CDR3 is TGCAGCGTTGAGGCTGGCCGAGGGGCCCAGTACTTC.

This clone was observed a handful of times. The V call is TRBV11-2, the J call TRBJ1-1; no clear D gene. This CDR3 spans 15 amino acids. CDR1 and CDR2 (germline): SGHAT, FQNNGV. Trimming cost V 5 bases and J 4 bases, with 17 bases left between them. The CDR3 nucleotides are TGTGCCAGCAGCCTAGGGATCGGAGGGAGCACTGAAGCTTTCTTT. It specifies CASSLGIGGSTEAFF. Full variable domain (missing parts from reference TRBV11-2 and TRBJ1-1): EAGVAQSPRYKIIEKRQSVAFWCNPISGHATLYWYQQILGQGPKLLIQFQNNGVVDDSQLPKDRFSAERLKGVDSTLKIQPAKLEDSAVYLCASSLGIGGSTEAFFGQGTRLTVV.

Comments on this clone: Other DNA variants within this sample encode the same CDR3. V is TRBV4-1 and J is TRBJ1-2; no clear D gene. From germline, CDR1 is MGHRA and CDR2 YSYEKL. The CDR3 has 15 residues. Trimming took off 0 bases at V and 5 bases at J, with 13 bases between the two ends. CDR3 nucleotide sequence: TGCGCCAGCAGCCAAGAAAGGCCGGGCCTGTATGGCTACACCTTC. Translated, it gives CASSQERPGLYGYTF.

The rearrangement uses TRBV19 and TRBJ2-6, with D unresolved. The CDR3 consists of 14 residues. The V gene's germline CDR1 is LNHDA and CDR2 SQIVND (reference sequence). The germline V and J ends were trimmed by 4 bases and 0 bases, with 4 bases remaining between them. The CDR3: CASSRPSGANVLTF. The CDR3 DNA reads TGTGCCAGTAGTAGGCCCTCTGGGGCCAACGTCCTGACTTTC.

CDR3: CASSFRQSNSPLHF. CDR3 bases: TGTGCCAGCAGTTTCCGGCAGAGTAATTCACCCCTCCACTTT. V usage is TRBV27 and J usage is TRBJ1-6, with no clear D. The V and J ends lost 3 bases and 6 bases respectively, with 9 bases between them. CDR1 is MNHEY, CDR2 SMNVEV, per germline (reference sequence). This CDR3 comprises 14 residues.

The chain is built from TRBV11-2 and TRBJ2-5; D not certain. The CDR3 runs 14 residues. CDR1 is SGHAT, CDR2 FQNNGV, per germline. Trimming left V 4 bases short and J 7 bases short, with 16 bases between. Written as DNA, the CDR3 is TGTGCCAGCAGCTCCGTTGACCCTACGGGGACCCAGTACTTC. Protein: CASSSVDPTGTQYF. The entire variable domain, with the rest obtained from reference TRBV11-2 and TRBJ2-5, is as follows: EAGVAQSPRYKIIEKRQSVAFWCNPISGHATLYWYQQILGQGPKLLIQFQNNGVVDDSQLPKDRFSAERLKGVDSTLKIQPAKLEDSAVYLCASSSVDPTGTQYFGPGTRLLVL.

This chain links TRBV5-8 with TRBJ1-1; TRBD1 matches 7 bases. The CDR3 totals 13 residues. After removal of 5 bases from V and 4 bases from J, the junction contained 5 bases not matched to a gene. Germline V gives CDR1 SGHTS, CDR2 YDEGEE. The CDR3 protein is CASSSYRGTEAFF. The CDR3 DNA sequence: TGTGCCAGCAGTTCCTACAGGGGCACTGAAGCTTTCTTT.

This chain connects TRBV19 to TRBJ1-6; TRBD1 matches at 7 bases. Unmatched junction bases numbered 11, after V lost 5 bases and J lost 10 bases. Germline assignment: CDR1 LNHDA and CDR2 SQIVND (reference sequence). The CDR3 length is 15 residues. The CDR3 reads CASSSWDSGTSPLHF. For the CDR3, the DNA is TGTGCCAGTAGTTCATGGGACAGCGGCACATCACCCCTCCACTTT.

The rearrangement uses TRBV9 and TRBJ2-5, with D possibly matching TRBD1 (5 bases). Per germline, CDR1 SGDLS and CDR2 YYNGEE. The CDR3 runs 17 residues. The V end lost 1 base, the J end lost 0 bases, and 16 bases lay between the germline ends. The DNA of the CDR3 is TGTGCCAGCAGCGTAACCGCGCTAGGGGTATACCAAGAGACCCAGTACTTC. This encodes CASSVTALGVYQETQYF.

The V and J genes are TRBV5-8 and TRBJ1-2, with D hard to call. Per germline, CDR1 SGHTS and CDR2 YDEGEE. This CDR3 contains 14 residues. With 2 bases removed from V and 4 bases from J, the gap between germline ends came to 12 bases. The CDR3 nucleotides are TGTGCCAGCAGCTTTTCTTGGGATGGCTATGGCTACACCTTC. It translates to CASSFSWDGYGYTF.

The V and J genes are TRBV20-1 and TRBJ2-7; weak D call: TRBD2 (6 bases). Germline V CDR1 and CDR2: DFQATT, SNEGSKA (reference sequence). V lost 6 bases to trimming and J lost 4 bases, with 10 bases between them. The CDR3 is made up of 11 amino acids. CDR3 loop: CSAPRGYEQYF. CDR3 coding DNA: TGCAGTGCCCCCCGGGGGTACGAGCAGTACTTC.

The chain recombines TRBV29-1 with TRBJ2-7; possibly TRBD1 for D (6 bases). This CDR3 is 13 amino acids long. Germline V CDR1 and CDR2: SQVTM, ANQGSEA. The germline V and J ends were trimmed by 3 bases and 0 bases, with 9 bases remaining between them. The CDR3 region has the DNA TGCAGCGTTGAGACAGGTCTCTCCTACGAGCAGTACTTC. It encodes CSVETGLSYEQYF.

This clone was found once. This chain joins TRBV6-5 and TRBJ1-4; 8 positions match TRBD1. Losses at the gene ends were 2 bases for V and 8 bases for J; bases not matched to a gene: 10. The CDR3 totals 16 residues. Germline CDR1 reads MNHEY; CDR2 reads SVGAGI. As DNA, the CDR3 is TGTGCCAGCAGTTACGCCCCAACAGGGGGTTACGAAAAACTGTTTTTT. This gives the protein CASSYAPTGGYEKLFF.

This clone was seen more than once but under ten times. The chain links TRBV15 to TRBJ1-2; no clear D. This CDR3 is built from 12 residues. Germline values: CDR1 LNHNV, CDR2 YYDKDF (reference sequence). V lost 3 bases and J 6 bases, leaving 8 bases between the germline ends. The CDR3: CATSREIDGYTF. The CDR3 DNA reads as TGTGCCACCAGCAGGGAAATCGATGGCTACACCTTC.

The rearrangement links TRBV7-6 to TRBJ2-3, with TRBD2 identical over 9 bases. V lost 2 bases to trimming and J lost 5 bases; unmatched junction nucleotides: 5. Germline V gene lookup returns CDR1 SGHVS and CDR2 FNYEAQ. This CDR3 spans 15 amino acids. The DNA of the CDR3 is TGTGCCAGCAGCTTACGAGCGGGGGGAAGAGATACGCAGTATTTT. Translated, it gives CASSLRAGGRDTQYF.

The chain is built from TRBV2 and TRBJ2-7; 12 bases map to TRBD1. CDR3 length: 14 amino acids. Looked up from germline, CDR1 is SNHLY and CDR2 is FYNNEI. The junction had 7 bases not matched to a gene; V was cut back by 8 bases and J by 5 bases. CDR3 nucleotides: TGTGCCAGCCGACGGGGACAGGGGGCTGACGAGCAGTACTTC. It yields the protein CASRRGQGADEQYF. Full variable domain (outside the CDR3, taken from reference TRBV2 and TRBJ2-7): EPEVTQTPSHQVTQMGQEVILRCVPISNHLYFYWYRQILGQKVEFLVSFYNNEISEKSEIFDDQFSVERPDGSNFTLKIRSTKLEDSAMYFCASRRGQGADEQYFGPGTRLTVT.

The genes are TRBV2 and TRBJ1-2; TRBD1 is a possible D gene (5 bases). The CDR3 contains 15 residues. Trimming took 4 bases from V and 7 from J, leaving 19 bases between them. The germline V gene encodes CDR1 SNHLY and CDR2 FYNNEI. CDR3 sequence reads: CASSVLAGSAGGYTF. CDR3 coding DNA: TGTGCCAGCAGTGTCTTGGCAGGGTCGGCCGGTGGCTACACCTTC. Drawing the rest from reference TRBV2 and TRBJ1-2, the complete variable domain is EPEVTQTPSHQVTQMGQEVILRCVPISNHLYFYWYRQILGQKVEFLVSFYNNEISEKSEIFDDQFSVERPDGSNFTLKIRSTKLEDSAMYFCASSVLAGSAGGYTFGSGTRLTVV.

The chain uses TRBV10-2 and TRBJ2-7, with D perhaps TRBD2 (5 bases). CDR3 length equals 15 residues. Germline assignment: CDR1 WSHSY and CDR2 SAAADI. Trimming took 8 bases from V and 7 from J, leaving 24 bases between them. The CDR3, as DNA: TGCGCCAGCGGCCTTGCGGGCCCGAGGGTGGGGGAGCAGTACTTC. As protein: CASGLAGPRVGEQYF.

This clone has just a few counts. The chain couples TRBV7-2 to TRBJ2-7; D unresolved. V gave up 0 bases and J gave up 2 bases, with 2 bases separating them. CDR3 length: 12 amino acids. Germline V gene data show CDR1 as SGHTA and CDR2 as FQGNSA. The CDR3 coding sequence is TGTGCCAGCAGCTTAGCCACCTACGAGCAGTACTTC. Translated, it gives CASSLATYEQYF.

J is TRBJ2-7 and V is TRBV7-9; no reliable D call. V was pared by 1 base and J by 0 bases, with 10 bases between. The CDR3 loop spans 15 amino acids. The germline gives CDR1 SEHNR, CDR2 FQNEAQ (reference sequence). In nucleotides, the CDR3 is TGTGCCAGCAGCTTAGGTGGCTTTCACTCCTACGAGCAGTACTTC. Protein: CASSLGGFHSYEQYF.

There are a few counts of this clone. Here the CDR3 DNA reads TGTGCCAGCAGCCAAGAGCCAGAGAACACTGAAGCTTTCTTT. This sequence encodes CASSQEPENTEAFF. The rearrangement uses TRBV4-2 and TRBJ1-1; D unresolved. The CDR3 is 14 residues long. Trimming took 0 bases from V and 1 from J, leaving 6 bases between them. Germline loops: CDR1 LGHNA, CDR2 YNFKEQ.

This rearrangement joins TRBV11-2 to TRBJ1-4; TRBD1 agrees at 7 bases. V shed 1 base, J shed 10 bases, and the junction held 9 bases outside the gene matches. The CDR3 runs 15 residues. Germline V gene lookup returns CDR1 SGHAT and CDR2 FQNNGV. The CDR3 sequence is CASSLGQGQGGKLFF. The CDR3 region has the DNA TGTGCCAGCAGCTTAGGACAGGGCCAGGGAGGAAAACTGTTTTTT.

The chain uses TRBV9 and TRBJ2-3, with a possible D match to TRBD1 (5 bases). Trimming removed 5 bases from V and 4 bases from J, with 17 bases in between. Germline V gene lookup returns CDR1 SGDLS and CDR2 YYNGEE. This CDR3 is built from 15 residues. CDR3 region: CASRSMDTWADTQYF. The CDR3 nucleotides read TGTGCCAGCAGGAGCATGGACACGTGGGCAGATACGCAGTATTTT.

The V gene is TRBV27, the J gene TRBJ1-2; TRBD1 matches 9 bases. The CDR3 covers 14 residues. Germline V lookup: CDR1 MNHEY, CDR2 SMNVEV (reference sequence). Trimming removed 6 bases from V and 3 bases from J; junction bases left unmatched: 5. Here the CDR3 DNA reads TGTGCCAGCAGCCTAGACAGGGGGGACTATGGCTACACCTTC. The encoded protein is CASSLDRGDYGYTF.

The V gene is TRBV6-1, the J gene TRBJ1-1; weak D call: TRBD1 (5 bases). Trimming pared 4 bases from V and 3 bases from J, leaving 12 bases between. The CDR3 length is 14 residues. CDR1 MNHNS and CDR2 SASEGT come from the germline V gene. CDR3 loop: CASSGLGPDTEAFF. CDR3 sequence (DNA): TGTGCCAGCAGTGGTTTGGGACCCGACACTGAAGCTTTCTTT.

The V call is TRBV6-6, the J call TRBJ1-1; no clear D gene. CDR3 length: 14 amino acids. The germline gives CDR1 MNHNY, CDR2 SVGAGI (reference sequence). The germline V and J ends were trimmed by 2 bases and 1 base, with 8 bases remaining between them. CDR3 coding DNA: TGTGCCAGCAGTTACGCTGGGAGGAACACTGAAGCTTTCTTT. Its protein product is CASSYAGRNTEAFF.

V gene TRBV11-1 combines with J gene TRBJ2-6; either TRBD1 or TRBD2 may supply D (5 bases each). CDR3 length: 16 residues. CDR1 SGHAT and CDR2 FQDESV come from the germline V gene (reference sequence). Trimming took 7 bases from V and 0 from J, leaving 13 bases between them. This CDR3 reads CASTLGRSSGANVLTF. The DNA for the CDR3 is TGTGCCAGCACCCTGGGACGTAGCTCTGGGGCCAACGTCCTGACTTTC.